This T cell receptor beta chain was profiled in a study of blood T cells in healthy people across ages. General study findings and limits: The study found more naive CD4+ cells and higher diversity in long-lived than aged donors.

The CDR3 extends over 15 amino acids. CDR1 is DFQATT, CDR2 SNEGSKA, per germline (reference sequence). V lost 0 bases and J 5 bases, leaving 13 bases between the germline ends. This clonotype has only a few counts. Its antigen is not known. With a J-beta primer mix and a sample-barcoded 5' primer, a second PCR ran about 6 to 11 cycles. Every molecule of cDNA carried a tag from a template-switch adaptor with 12 random nucleotides. TCRdb reanalysed the 5' RACE reads using MiXCR and keeps one entry per CDR3 protein. The data show 800,000 to 1,300,000 distinct CDR3 sequences, less than 25% seen once. These same data were also listed under a study on T cells of mothers and their children. This second study notes: Extracted RNA, in its entirety, went into cDNA synthesis at around 1.5 ug per 15 ul.

The receptor's source is a girl aged 2-10 years in good health. The sequenced sample was blood. This chain joins TRBV20-1 and TRBJ1-4; TRBD1 is a possible D gene (6 bases). CDR3: CSARDIGQQNEKLFF. CDR3 nucleotides: TGCAGTGCTAGAGATATCGGACAGCAAAATGAAAAACTGTTTTTT.